The sequence of this T cell receptor beta chain was determined in a study of T cell repertoires in cytomegalovirus infection. On the study more broadly: Through public TCR beta signatures, both CMV infection and matching HLA type were indicated.

Study findings and constraints: The ex vivo response was dominated by HLA-C-restricted CMV-specific TCR beta clonotypes.

The CDR3 runs to 13 residues. Germline-derived CDR1 and CDR2 are MDHEN and SYDVKM. Turning to this clonotype: Its antigen is currently unknown. At one end the junction does not follow the germline gene, possibly because of a read error.

Using its own MiXCR run on the reads, TCRdb lists one record per CDR3 protein. The sample has approximately 70,000 distinct CDR3 sequences, approximately 22% seen once. The source material was PBMCs, sequenced either directly or after in vitro stimulation (not recorded which). V and J are TRBV28 and TRBJ1-5; no clear D gene. The receptor comes from a human donor in good health (CMV status not recorded). Some clones in this sample may be carry-over from other donors' samples. The CDR3 DNA reads as TGTGACAGCAGTTCGACGGATAATCAGCCCCAGCATTTT. Amino acid sequence: CDSSSTDNQPQHF.